This T cell receptor beta chain was obtained from a study of blood T cell repertoires in COVID-19. Background on the study: Both acute and convalescent COVID-19 samples were obtained from the United States, Italy and Spain. T cells, B-cell-depleted T cells, or PBMCs supplied cDNA or gDNA.

CDR1 and CDR2 (germline): ENHRY, SYGVKD. This CDR3 region has 16 residues. V was clipped by 1 base and J by 8 bases, with 17 bases between them. Per the authors' pipeline: Counts of nucleated cells, estimated from reference gene primer amplification, were obtained. Libraries were prepared by immunoSEQ multiplex PCR; TCRdb keeps only in-frame clonotypes and omits some of them. V and J calls plus clone size are reproduced from that table; the DNA served to infer D and trimming. Among 300,000 to 350,000 clones listed, around 90% were seen once. Sequences were obtained from peripheral blood. V usage is TRBV10-3 and J usage is TRBJ1-4; TRBD1 might be the D (5 bases). This sequence originates from a man aged 18 to 29 with active or convalescent COVID-19. CDR3 residues: CAISEWAGQVKEKLFF. The CDR3 bases are TGTGCCATCAGTGAGTGGGCAGGGCAAGTAAAAGAAAAACTGTTTTTT.